A single TCR beta chain is shown here with its context. No antigen is known for it. Mouse gene names apply. The observed sequence ends 1 residue before the CDR3 terminus, with the missing tail filled in from the germline J gene. This sample was included in a study of tissue T cells after allogeneic stem cell transplantation. Noted time point: mouse harvest day 14 after allogeneic transplant. The graft held 10^6 splenic CD5+ T cells and 10^7 T-cell-depleted bone marrow cells. This mouse GVHD model was MHC-mismatched B6 to BALB/c, profiled day 7 or 14. Sequenced by immunoSEQ multiplex PCR; TCRdb stores in-frame clones only, minus some. The sample includes more than 2,000 clones, over 35% of them seen just once. Study outcomes and limitations: The patient cohort was small and clinically heterogeneous, with limited sampling depth. In patients and mice, blood and spleen missed much of tissue repertoire. Anatomically similar tissues had similar TCR repertoires within each patient.

Germline CDR1 KGHPV, CDR2 FQNQEV (reference sequence). V was trimmed by 6 bases and J by 4 bases, leaving 9 bases between them. The CDR3 loop spans 12 amino acids. The V gene is TRBV26, the J gene TRBJ1-1; tentatively, D is TRBD1 (5 bases). The TCR sequence derives from a female BALB/c mouse given C57BL/6 T cells with graft-versus-host disease after an allogeneic hematopoietic cell transplant. Sequenced input: gut tissue. Partial CDR3 DNA: TGTGCCAGCAGCCGACAGATCACAGAAGTCTTC. It specifies CASSRQITEVF. In full, the CDR3 reads CASSRQITEVFF.